This TCR beta chain was found in a study of blood T cell repertoires in COVID-19. Study context: Samples of COVID-19 (acute and convalescent) were obtained from the United States, Italy and Spain. In each case, the material was cDNA or gDNA derived from T cells, B-cell-depleted T cells, or PBMCs.

CDR1 and CDR2 (germline): KGHDR, SFDVKD. The V segment lost 0 bases and the J segment 6 bases; nucleotides outside the gene matches: 4. The CDR3 length is 15 residues. Authors' data handling: Reference gene primers were amplified, and this amplification served to estimate nucleated cell counts. Assay used: immunoSEQ multiplex PCR; TCRdb lists only in-frame clones, some missing. That table furnishes V, J and clone size, whereas the DNA furnished D and trimming. The table shows more than 100,000 clones, with around 87% occurring only once. The sequencing sample was made of peripheral blood. This TCR derives from a woman in her 70s with acute or convalescent COVID-19. The J gene is TRBJ2-1, the V gene TRBV24-1, with 7 bases matching TRBD2. The CDR3 reads CATSDLSWGGNEQFF. The CDR3, as DNA: TGTGCCACCAGTGATTTGTCGTGGGGGGGCAATGAGCAGTTCTTC.